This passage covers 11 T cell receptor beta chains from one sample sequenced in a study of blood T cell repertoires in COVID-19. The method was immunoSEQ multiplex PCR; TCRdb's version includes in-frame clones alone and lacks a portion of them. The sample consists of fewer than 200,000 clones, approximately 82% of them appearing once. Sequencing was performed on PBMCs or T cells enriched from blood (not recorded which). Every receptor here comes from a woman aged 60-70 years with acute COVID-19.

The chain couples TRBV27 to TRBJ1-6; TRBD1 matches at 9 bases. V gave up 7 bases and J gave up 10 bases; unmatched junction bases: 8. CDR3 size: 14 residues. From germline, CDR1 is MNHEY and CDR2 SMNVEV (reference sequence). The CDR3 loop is CASTGQGYDSPLHF. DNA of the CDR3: TGTGCCAGCACCGGACAGGGGTACGACTCACCCCTCCACTTT.

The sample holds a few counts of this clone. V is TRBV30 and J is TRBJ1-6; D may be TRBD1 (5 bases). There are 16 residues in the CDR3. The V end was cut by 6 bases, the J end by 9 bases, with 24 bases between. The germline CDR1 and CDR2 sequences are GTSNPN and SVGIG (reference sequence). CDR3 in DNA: TGTGCCTGTGAACAGGTTCCAGCTCCTGATGGTTCACCCCTCCACTTT. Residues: CACEQVPAPDGSPLHF.

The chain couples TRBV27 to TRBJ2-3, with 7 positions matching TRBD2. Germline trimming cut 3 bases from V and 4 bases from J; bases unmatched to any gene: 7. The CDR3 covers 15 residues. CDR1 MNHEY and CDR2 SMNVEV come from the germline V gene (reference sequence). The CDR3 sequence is CASSFTASGPDTQYF. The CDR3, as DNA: TGTGCCAGCAGTTTTACGGCTAGCGGTCCAGATACGCAGTATTTT.

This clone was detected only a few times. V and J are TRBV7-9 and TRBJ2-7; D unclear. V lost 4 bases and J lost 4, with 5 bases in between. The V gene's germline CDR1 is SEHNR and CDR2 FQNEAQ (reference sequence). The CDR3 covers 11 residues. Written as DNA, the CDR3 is TGTGCCAGCAGCTCCGCGTACGAGCAGTACTTC. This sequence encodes CASSSAYEQYF.

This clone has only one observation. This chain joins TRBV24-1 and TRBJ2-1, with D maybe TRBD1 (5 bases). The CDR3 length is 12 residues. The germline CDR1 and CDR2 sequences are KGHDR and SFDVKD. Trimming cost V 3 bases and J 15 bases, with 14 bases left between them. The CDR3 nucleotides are TGTGCCACCAGTGATACAGGAAACCTCCGGTTCTTC. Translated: CATSDTGNLRFF.

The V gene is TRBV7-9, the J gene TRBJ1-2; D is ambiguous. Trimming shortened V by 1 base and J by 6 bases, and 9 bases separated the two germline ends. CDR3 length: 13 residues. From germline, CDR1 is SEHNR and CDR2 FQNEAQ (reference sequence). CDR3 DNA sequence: TGTGCCAGCAGCTTAGGCAGGTTCCATGGCTACACCTTC. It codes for CASSLGRFHGYTF.

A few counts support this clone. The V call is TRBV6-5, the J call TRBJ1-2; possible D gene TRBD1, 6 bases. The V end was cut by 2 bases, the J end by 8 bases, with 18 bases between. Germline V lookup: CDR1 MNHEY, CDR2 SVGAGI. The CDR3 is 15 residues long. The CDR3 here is CASSYAGGAPRGYTF. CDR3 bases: TGTGCCAGCAGTTACGCGGGGGGCGCCCCGAGGGGCTACACCTTC.

Here the CDR3 DNA reads TGTGCCAGCAGCTCTCCCCTAGCGGGAGTGGGCACAGATACGCAGTATTTT. Translated, it gives CASSSPLAGVGTDTQYF. The rearrangement joins TRBV7-9 to TRBJ2-3; TRBD2 agrees at 10 bases. V shed 4 bases and J 1 base; nucleotides not matched to a gene: 8. The CDR3 spans 17 residues. The germline gives CDR1 SEHNR, CDR2 FQNEAQ (reference sequence).

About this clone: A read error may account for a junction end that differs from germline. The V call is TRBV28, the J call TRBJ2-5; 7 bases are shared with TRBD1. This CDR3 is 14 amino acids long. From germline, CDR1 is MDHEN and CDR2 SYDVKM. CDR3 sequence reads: CASSLSGQWETQYF. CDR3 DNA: TGTGCCAGCAGCTTATCGGGACAGTGGGAGACCCAGTACTTC.

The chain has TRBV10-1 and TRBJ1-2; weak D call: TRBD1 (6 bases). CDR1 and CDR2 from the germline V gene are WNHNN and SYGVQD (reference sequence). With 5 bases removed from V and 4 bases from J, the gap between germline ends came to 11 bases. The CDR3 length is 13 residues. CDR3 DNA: TGCGCCAGCAGTCCAGGGGAAGTCTATGGCTACACCTTC. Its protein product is CASSPGEVYGYTF.

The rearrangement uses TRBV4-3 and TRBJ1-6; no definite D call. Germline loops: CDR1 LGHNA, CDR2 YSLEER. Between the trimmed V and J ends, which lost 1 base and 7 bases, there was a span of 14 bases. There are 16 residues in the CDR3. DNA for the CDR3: TGCGCCAGCAGCCAAGCCACAGACGGCGGGAATTCACCCCTCCACTTT. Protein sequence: CASSQATDGGNSPLHF.